These 21 T cell receptor beta chains share one sample of origin, sequenced in a study of cytomegalovirus exposure and HLA in healthy donors. The PCR employed 60 Vbeta primers together with 13 Jbeta primers. Profiling relied on immunoSEQ multiplex PCR, and the TCRdb table lists in-frame clones only, not all of them. The repertoire has 160,000 or so clones, 70% to 85% of them found once; the top ten carry approximately 2.3%. What was sequenced was PBMCs. The source of these receptors is a middle-aged man in good health and CMV-seronegative.

The chain couples TRBV19 to TRBJ2-7; D is perhaps TRBD1 (5 bases). The germline gives CDR1 LNHDA, CDR2 SQIVND (reference sequence). The V end lost 8 bases, the J end lost 2 bases, and 16 bases lay between the germline ends. The CDR3 is 14 amino acids. The CDR3, as DNA: TGTGCCAGTCAAGTTGGCACAGGAGCCTACGAGCAGTACTTC. It yields the protein CASQVGTGAYEQYF.

This chain joins TRBV28 and TRBJ2-7; D ambiguous. V dropped 7 bases and J dropped 5 bases, with 15 bases sitting between them. The CDR3 runs 13 residues. The germline CDR1 and CDR2 sequences are MDHEN and SYDVKM. In DNA, the CDR3 is TGTGCCAGCACCAAACCTTCTCGGGACGAGCAGTACTTC. As protein: CASTKPSRDEQYF. Supplemented by reference TRBV28 and TRBJ2-7, the full variable domain reads DVKVTQSSRYLVKRTGEKVFLECVQDMDHENMFWYRQDPGLGLRLIYFSYDVKMKEKGDIPEGYSVSREKKERFSLILESASTNQTSMYLCASTKPSRDEQYFGPGTRLTVT.

This clone has more than one count but fewer than ten. This chain links TRBV7-9 with TRBJ2-3, with 8 bases that match TRBD2. Trimming removed 6 bases from V and 3 bases from J; junction bases left unmatched: 5. CDR3 size: 14 residues. The germline gives CDR1 SEHNR, CDR2 FQNEAQ (reference sequence). The CDR3 DNA is TGTGCCAGCAGTAAGCGGGAGAGTACAGATACGCAGTATTTT. It is translated as CASSKRESTDTQYF.

Of note for this clone: At one boundary the junction diverges from the germline segment, which might be a read error. The V call is TRBV6-6, the J call TRBJ2-7; D is perhaps TRBD1 (5 bases). This CDR3 region has 14 residues. Germline V CDR1 and CDR2: MNHNY, SVGAGI (reference sequence). This chain's CDR3 is CASNQWGFDSSENF. The DNA for the CDR3 is TGTGCCAGCAACCAATGGGGATTTGACAGCAGCGAGAACTTC.

This sequence joins TRBV6-6 and TRBJ2-4; D unclear. CDR1 is MNHNY, CDR2 SVGAGI, per germline (reference sequence). V was shortened by 2 bases and J by 1 base, with 9 bases between the two germline ends. The CDR3 is made up of 15 amino acids. In DNA form, the CDR3 reads TGTGCCAGCAGTTACGACTTGGATGCCAAAAACATTCAGTACTTC. Amino acid sequence: CASSYDLDAKNIQYF.

The chain carries TRBV29-1 and TRBJ2-6; perhaps TRBD2 as D (5 bases). CDR1 SQVTM and CDR2 ANQGSEA come from the germline V gene. The CDR3 contains 14 residues. V was cut by 6 bases and J by 2 bases, with 11 bases left in between. Written as DNA, the CDR3 is TGCAGCGTCGGGTCGGGGACTGGGGCCAACGTCCTGACTTTC. Its protein product is CSVGSGTGANVLTF.

A remark on this clone: At one of its ends the junction is not consistent with the germline gene, which may arise from a read error. The genes are TRBV7-9 and TRBJ2-5; the D gene is possibly TRBD2 (6 bases). Germline CDR1 reads SEHNR; CDR2 reads FQNEAQ (reference sequence). The CDR3 sequence is 14 residues long. The CDR3 sequence: CSSSFWTIKETQYF. DNA of the CDR3: TGTTCCAGCAGCTTTTGGACTATCAAAGAGACCCAGTACTTC. The full variable domain, its missing parts supplied by reference TRBV7-9 and TRBJ2-5, is DTGVSQNPRHKITKRGQNVTFRCDPISEHNRLYWYRQTLGQGPEFLTYFQNEAQLEKSRLLSDRFSAERPKGSFSTLEIQRTEQGDSAMYLCSSSFWTIKETQYFGPGTRLLVL.

This chain links TRBV6-6 with TRBJ2-1, with 14 bases aligning to TRBD2. From germline, CDR1 is MNHNY and CDR2 SVGAGI (reference sequence). Unmatched junction bases numbered 0, after V lost 2 bases and J lost 6 bases. The CDR3 contains 15 residues. Here the CDR3 reads CASSYGTSGSNEQFF. As DNA, the CDR3 is TGTGCCAGCAGTTACGGGACTAGCGGGAGCAATGAGCAGTTCTTC.

V is TRBV19 and J is TRBJ1-5; D remains unclear. V was cut by 5 bases and J by 5 bases, with 22 bases left in between. Germline loops: CDR1 LNHDA, CDR2 SQIVND (reference sequence). The CDR3 is 17 residues long. The CDR3 region has the DNA TGTGCCAGTAGTGCCCAAATCGGGCCTGCGGGCGATCAGCCCCAGCATTTT. Its translation is CASSAQIGPAGDQPQHF.

This chain connects TRBV5-5 to TRBJ2-5; the D is unclear. V lost 4 bases and J lost 2, with 9 bases in between. The CDR3 loop spans 13 amino acids. Per germline, CDR1 SGHKS and CDR2 YYEKEE (reference sequence). DNA of the CDR3: TGTGCCAGCAGCCGCGGCATTCAAGAGACCCAGTACTTC. It specifies CASSRGIQETQYF.

The genes are TRBV15 and TRBJ2-3; tentative D call: TRBD1 (5 bases). Looked up from germline, CDR1 is LNHNV and CDR2 is YYDKDF (reference sequence). The CDR3 sequence is 16 residues long. Trimming pared 1 base from V and 3 bases from J, leaving 14 bases between. In DNA form, the CDR3 reads TGTGCCACCAGCAGAGTAAGGGCAGGGCGAACAGATACGCAGTATTTT. It yields the protein CATSRVRAGRTDTQYF.

This chain joins TRBV19 and TRBJ2-2; TRBD2 is a possible D gene (6 bases). Trimming left V 8 bases short and J 8 bases short, with 18 bases between. The CDR3 runs to 14 residues. The germline CDR1 and CDR2 sequences are LNHDA and SQIVND (reference sequence). CDR3 DNA sequence: TGTGCCAGTGCAAGGGACTCCACCACAGGGGAGCTGTTTTTT. It specifies CASARDSTTGELFF.

This clone was counted between two and nine times. V and J are TRBV6-5 and TRBJ2-7, with TRBD1 identical over 8 bases. Trimming at V came to 5 bases and at J to 7 bases, leaving 13 bases not matched to a gene. Germline V gene data show CDR1 as MNHEY and CDR2 as SVGAGI. The CDR3 length is 15 residues. The CDR3 sequence is CASSRTDRGSGEQYF. The CDR3 DNA sequence: TGTGCCAGCAGTCGAACCGACAGGGGCTCGGGTGAGCAGTACTTC.

The chain employs TRBV29-1 and TRBJ1-1, with D uncertain. CDR1 SQVTM and CDR2 ANQGSEA come from the germline V gene. Trimming removed 7 bases from V and 1 base from J, with 10 bases in between. The CDR3 consists of 12 residues. CDR3 nucleotides: TGCAGCGGGGCGGGCGCGAACACTGAAGCTTTCTTT. It codes for CSGAGANTEAFF.

The rearrangement uses TRBV27 and TRBJ2-5; possibly TRBD1 for D (6 bases). Trimming pared 7 bases from V and 6 bases from J, leaving 9 bases between. Germline V gene sequence: CDR1 MNHEY, CDR2 SMNVEV (reference sequence). The CDR3 has 11 residues. For the CDR3, the DNA is TGTGCCAGCAAGGGGGATAAGACCCAGTACTTC. Protein: CASKGDKTQYF.

This clone was detected only a few times. A read error may produce the germline difference seen at one junction end. This chain joins TRBV7-9 and TRBJ1-2; the match to TRBD1 covers 10 bases. The CDR3 loop spans 13 amino acids. Germline CDR1 and CDR2: SEHNR and FQNEAQ (reference sequence). The CDR3 DNA reads TGTTCCAGCAGCTTAGGGACAGGGGATGGCTACACCTTC. It yields the protein CSSSLGTGDGYTF. The full variable domain, with the rest looked up from reference TRBV7-9 and TRBJ1-2, is DTGVSQNPRHKITKRGQNVTFRCDPISEHNRLYWYRQTLGQGPEFLTYFQNEAQLEKSRLLSDRFSAERPKGSFSTLEIQRTEQGDSAMYLCSSSLGTGDGYTFGSGTRLTVV.

The chain links TRBV15 to TRBJ1-1; D might be TRBD1 (5 bases). Trimming pared 8 bases from V and 4 bases from J, leaving 11 bases between. The length of the CDR3 is 12 residues. The germline CDR1 and CDR2 sequences are LNHNV and YYDKDF (reference sequence). This chain's CDR3 is CATQEGSTEAFF. For the CDR3, the DNA is TGTGCCACCCAGGAGGGGAGCACTGAAGCTTTCTTT.

This clone came up once. The chain recombines TRBV18 with TRBJ2-2, with D perhaps matching TRBD1 (5 bases). CDR1 and CDR2 from the germline V gene are KGHSH and LQKENI. The V gene lost 2 bases and the J gene lost 1 base, with 8 bases spanning the gap. CDR3 length equals 15 residues. CDR3 in DNA: TGTGCCAGCTCACCAAATGGACAGAACACCGGGGAGCTGTTTTTT. Its translation: CASSPNGQNTGELFF.

The chain carries TRBV30 and TRBJ2-1; D is possibly TRBD1 (6 bases). Trimming removed 0 bases at V and 9 bases at J, with 9 bases between. There are 12 residues in the CDR3. The germline CDR1 and CDR2 sequences are GTSNPN and SVGIG (reference sequence). In DNA form, the CDR3 reads TGTGCCTGGAGTGTTAGGGGGACTGAGCAGTTCTTC. Translated: CAWSVRGTEQFF. Based on the CDR3 plus reference TRBV30 and TRBJ2-1, the full variable domain is SQTIHQWPATLVQPVGSPLSLECTVEGTSNPNLYWYRQAAGRGLQLLFYSVGIGQISSEVPQNLSASRPQDRQFILSSKKLLLSDSGFYLCAWSVRGTEQFFGPGTRLTVL.

The rearrangement links TRBV5-6 to TRBJ2-5; 8 bases are shared with TRBD2. Germline-derived CDR1 and CDR2 are SGHDT and YYEEEE. Trimming took 0 bases from V and 2 from J; bases not matched to a gene: 6. The CDR3 contains 16 residues. The CDR3 sequence is CASSLESGSLQETQYF. In DNA, the CDR3 is TGTGCCAGCAGCTTGGAGAGCGGGAGCCTTCAAGAGACCCAGTACTTC.

The rearrangement links TRBV19 to TRBJ2-1, with 9 bases matching TRBD1. Germline-derived CDR1 and CDR2 are LNHDA and SQIVND (reference sequence). Germline trimming cut 7 bases from V and 2 bases from J; bases unmatched to any gene: 6. The CDR3 has 15 residues. CDR3 region: CASTLTGGAYNEQFF. CDR3 nucleotides: TGTGCCAGTACTCTAACAGGGGGCGCCTACAATGAGCAGTTCTTC.